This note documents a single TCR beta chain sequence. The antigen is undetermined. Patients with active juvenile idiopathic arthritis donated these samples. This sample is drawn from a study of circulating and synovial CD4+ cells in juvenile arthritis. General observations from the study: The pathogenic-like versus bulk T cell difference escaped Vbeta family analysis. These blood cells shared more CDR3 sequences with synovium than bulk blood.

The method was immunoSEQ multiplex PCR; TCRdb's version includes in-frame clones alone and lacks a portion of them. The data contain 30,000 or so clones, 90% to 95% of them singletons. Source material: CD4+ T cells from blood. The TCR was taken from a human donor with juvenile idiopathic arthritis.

In nucleotides, the CDR3 is TGTGCCAGTAGTATCCTAGCGGGGTTTTACGAGCAGTACTTC. Protein product: CASSILAGFYEQYF. V usage is TRBV19 and J usage is TRBJ2-7; 9 nucleotides align to TRBD2. From germline, CDR1 is LNHDA and CDR2 SQIVND (reference sequence). V trimming: 3 bases; J trimming: 4 bases; junction bases outside the gene matches: 4. The CDR3 loop spans 14 amino acids.